The following is a TCR beta chain sequence with its context. Antigen: not known. Only in-frame clones appear in the TCRdb table, and some are missing; sequencing was by immunoSEQ multiplex PCR. The sample lists roughly 280,000 clones, 65% to 90% occurring once. These data originate in a study of cytomegalovirus exposure and HLA in healthy donors. Study context: The roughly 130 validation repertoires used the same platform as the approximately 620 first-cohort repertoires (as reported by a later analysis). Study conclusions and caveats: Among TCR beta chains, those listed as cytomegalovirus-associated numbered fewer than 200.

The specimen was PBMCs. This sequence originates from a woman aged 18-35 years in good health and CMV-seronegative.

The CDR3 region is CASSLFPGNTEAFF. CDR3 in DNA: TGTGCCAGCAGCTTATTCCCGGGGAACACTGAAGCTTTCTTT. The genes are TRBV7-6 and TRBJ1-1; D not resolved. The germline CDR1 and CDR2 sequences are SGHVS and FNYEAQ. Trimming left V 2 bases short and J 1 base short, with 8 bases between. The CDR3 runs 14 residues.